Below, 2 T cell receptor beta chains from the same sample are listed, as sequenced in a study of blood T cell repertoires in COVID-19. The data were produced by immunoSEQ multiplex PCR, yet TCRdb's version contains in-frame clones alone and is incomplete. This table has approximately 80,000 clones, around 80% appearing once. The sample comprised peripheral blood. These receptors all come from a man aged 60 to 69 with acute or convalescent COVID-19.

The V gene is TRBV5-1, the J gene TRBJ2-5; D uncertain. V shed 3 bases and J shed 0 bases, with 6 bases lying between them. CDR3 length: 13 residues. Germline loops: CDR1 SGHRS, CDR2 YFSETQ. CDR3: CASSSVYQETQYF. Written as DNA, the CDR3 is TGCGCCAGCAGCTCGGTGTACCAAGAGACCCAGTACTTC.

The J gene is TRBJ1-2, the V gene TRBV4-1; D perhaps matches TRBD1 (5 bases). Trimming cost V 0 bases and J 6 bases, with 20 bases left between them. The V gene's germline CDR1 is MGHRA and CDR2 YSYEKL. This CDR3 is 17 amino acids long. This CDR3 is CASSQDWKGANSNGYTF. As DNA, the CDR3 is TGCGCCAGCAGCCAAGATTGGAAAGGGGCGAACTCCAATGGCTACACCTTC.